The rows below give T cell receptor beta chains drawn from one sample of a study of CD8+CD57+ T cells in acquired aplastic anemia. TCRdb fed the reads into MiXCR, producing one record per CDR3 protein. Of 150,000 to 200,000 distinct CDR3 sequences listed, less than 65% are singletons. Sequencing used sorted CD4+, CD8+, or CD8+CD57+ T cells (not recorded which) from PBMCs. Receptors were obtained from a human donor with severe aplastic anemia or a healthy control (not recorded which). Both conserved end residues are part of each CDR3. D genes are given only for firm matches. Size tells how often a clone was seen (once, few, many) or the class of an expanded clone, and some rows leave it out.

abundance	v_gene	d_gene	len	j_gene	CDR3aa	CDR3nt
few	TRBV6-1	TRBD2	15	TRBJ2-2	CASSEGLADAGELFF	TGTGCCAGCAGTGAAGGACTAGCAGATGCCGGGGAGCTGTTTTTT
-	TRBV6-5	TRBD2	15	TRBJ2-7	CASRGTSGVLYEQYF	TGTGCCAGCAGGGGAACTAGCGGGGTTCTTTACGAGCAGTACTTC
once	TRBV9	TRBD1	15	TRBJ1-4	CASSGSGTGNEKLFF	TGTGCCAGCAGCGGATCCGGGACAGGAAATGAAAAACTGTTTTTT
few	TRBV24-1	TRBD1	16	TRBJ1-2	CATSEHHRGLNYGYTF	TGTGCCACCAGTGAACACCACAGGGGGCTTAACTATGGCTACACCTTC
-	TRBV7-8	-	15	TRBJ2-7	CASSLARGLSYEQYF	TGTGCCAGCAGCTTAGCAAGGGGATTGTCCTACGAGCAGTACTTC
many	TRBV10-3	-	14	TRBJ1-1	CAIRDIGENTEAFF	TGTGCCATCAGGGACATTGGAGAGAACACTGAAGCTTTCTTT
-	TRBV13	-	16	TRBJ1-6	CANSLEGQGVESPLHF	TGTGCCAACAGCTTAGAGGGACAAGGGGTAGAGTCACCCCTCCACTTT
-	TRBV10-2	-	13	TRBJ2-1	CASRAGSYNEQFF	TGCGCCAGCAGGGCGGGCTCCTACAATGAGCAGTTCTTC
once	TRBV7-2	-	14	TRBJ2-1	CAWTTGATYNEQFF	TGTGCCTGGACTACAGGGGCCACCTACAATGAGCAGTTCTTC
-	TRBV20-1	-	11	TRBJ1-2	CSAVGGYGYTF	TGCAGTGCTGTAGGGGGCTATGGCTACACCTTC
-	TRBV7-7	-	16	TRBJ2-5	CASSLGHKEGRETQYF	TGTGCTAGCAGCTTAGGGCATAAAGAGGGACGAGAGACCCAGTACTTC
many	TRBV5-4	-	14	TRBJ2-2	CASSLQESTGELFF	TGTGCCAGCAGCTTGCAGGAGAGCACCGGGGAGCTGTTTTTT
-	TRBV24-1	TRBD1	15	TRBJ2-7	CATSDRRGGRYEQYF	TGTGCCACCAGTGATAGAAGAGGGGGCCGATACGAGCAGTACTTC
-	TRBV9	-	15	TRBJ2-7	CASSAYSGQLGEQYF	TGTGCCAGCAGCGCGTACTCGGGACAACTGGGCGAGCAGTACTTC
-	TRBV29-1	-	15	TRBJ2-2	CSAQGGGVNTGELFF	TGCAGCGCCCAAGGAGGGGGGGTAAACACCGGGGAGCTGTTTTTT
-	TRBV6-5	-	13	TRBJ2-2	CASKLVVPGELFF	TGTGCCAGCAAACTAGTGGTACCCGGGGAGCTGTTTTTT
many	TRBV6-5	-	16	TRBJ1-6	CASSYSLAGANSPLHF	TGTGCCAGCAGTTACTCGCTCGCAGGGGCTAATTCACCCCTCCACTTT
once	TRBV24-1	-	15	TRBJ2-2	CATSDPSEGAGELFF	TGTGCCACCAGTGACCCTTCAGAGGGTGCCGGGGAGCTGTTTTTT
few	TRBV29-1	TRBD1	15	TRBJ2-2	CSADTGGVGTGELFF	TGCAGCGCAGACACAGGGGGCGTGGGCACCGGGGAGCTGTTTTTT
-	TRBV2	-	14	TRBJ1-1	CASREWYQGTEAFF	TGTGCCAGCAGAGAGTGGTATCAGGGGACTGAAGCTTTCTTT
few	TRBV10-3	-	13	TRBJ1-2	CAISEGGGYGYTF	TGTGCCATCTCAGAGGGAGGCGGCTATGGCTACACCTTC
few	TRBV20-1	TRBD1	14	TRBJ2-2	CSARGQVSTGELFF	TGCAGTGCCAGAGGACAGGTCTCCACCGGGGAGCTGTTTTTT
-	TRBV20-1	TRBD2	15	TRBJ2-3	CSASRAGVTTDTQYF	TGCAGTGCTAGCAGAGCGGGGGTTACCACAGATACGCAGTATTTT
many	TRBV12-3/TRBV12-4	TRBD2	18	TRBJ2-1	CASSPGLAGAASYNEQFF	TGTGCCAGCAGTCCTGGACTAGCGGGGGCTGCCTCCTACAATGAGCAGTTCTTC
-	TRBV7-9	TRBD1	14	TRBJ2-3	CASRGTGLTDTQYF	TGTGCCAGCAGGGGGACAGGCCTCACAGATACGCAGTATTTT
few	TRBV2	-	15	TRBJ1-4	CASRQEGLSFEKLFF	TGTGCCAGCAGACAGGAGGGTCTTTCTTTTGAAAAACTGTTTTTT
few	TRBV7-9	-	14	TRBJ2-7	CATGQGRVIREQYF	TGTGCCACCGGTCAGGGACGGGTAATACGCGAGCAGTACTTC
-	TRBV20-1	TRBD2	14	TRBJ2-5	CSVRRRERGETQYF	TGCAGTGTTCGGAGGCGGGAGCGTGGAGAGACCCAGTACTTC